This T cell receptor beta chain emerged from a study of shared clonotypes between healthy human individuals (dated by TCRdb to about 2020). Turning to the overall study: The cohort comprised a couple of women and a few men aged 18 to 49 years. Between about 0.85 and 9.5 billion PBMCs per donor were obtained by leukapheresis. To increase sequencing depth and limit assay-specific biases, different laboratories used diverse techniques to prepare libraries and sequence TCR repertoires. To estimate repertoire size and how much clonotype sharing occurs between individuals, the study deeply sequenced the blood TCR repertoires of several healthy adults. Per donor, three plates each were used for CD4 naive and CD4 memory, two for CD8 naive, and one for CD8 memory. The full study reports these points: Sharing across a handful of donors was observed for about 4.8% of naive CD4, 3.5% of naive CD8, over 2% of memory CD4, and roughly 0.4% of memory CD8 clonotypes. Rarefaction of sorted-subset datasets indicated incomplete sequencing despite the large sequencing depth. Only blood was sampled, and tissue TCR repertoires likely differ from those in blood. Naive subsets generally had larger estimated clonotype richness than memory subsets. Based on pairwise subsampling, the degree of clonotype sharing among donors was expected to be affected by sequencing depth. The small number of donors limited the genetic and exposure-history diversity represented. Compared with non-shared clonotypes, the clonotypes found in all four sorted-subset donors had higher generation probabilities.

Healthy HIV-negative adults with no recently reported acute infections or vaccinations were included as donors. All donors were Caucasian adults living in Nashville, Tennessee, USA. CD4+ T cells were enriched by magnetic negative selection; naive cells were then positively selected on CD45RA, and the negative fraction formed the memory subset. Blood was obtained by leukapheresis, after which PBMCs were separated by Ficoll-Histopaque density gradient centrifugation and cryopreserved in liquid nitrogen vapor phase. Analytical flow cytometry was used to check the purity and quantity of each magnetically sorted T cell population. Genomic DNA was isolated from every sorted fraction and measured by UV absorbance on a Nanodrop 2000c. Details on this clone: Its specific antigen is unknown. One end of the junction is discordant with germline, which a read error may explain.

For CDR1 and CDR2, the germline V gene lists SGHTA and FQGNSA. Inclusive of the bounding cysteine and phenylalanine, the CDR3 is 14 residues long. Solely the CDR3 DNA is kept, with 42 bases framed from the first base. Using the deep immunoSEQ assay, TCR CDR3 regions were amplified from genomic DNA by multiplex PCR. Genomic DNA extracted from each cell subset was distributed evenly over all wells of several immunoSEQ 96-well plates, and each plate served as one replicate. For sorted subsets, each replicate PCR was loaded with 200 ng genomic DNA, equivalent to some 27,000 T cell genomes. The purified libraries were quantified using a Qubit 3.0 fluorometer, sized with a Bioanalyzer 2100, and then quantified again using the KAPA Library Quantification kit. Every immunoSEQ 96-well plate was sequenced on a separate single-read 150-cycle Illumina NextSeq 550 flow cell. The authors processed their data as follows. Because the immunoSEQ output included only junctional sequences and no quality scores, the filtering could not be the same as the filtering used for full-length reads. To assign V/J genes and CDR3, sequences were annotated against IMGT germline references using PyIR, a Python wrapper for IgBLAST v1.9. Reads with weak V/J assignments (E-value above 1e-6), missing CDR3, stop codons, out-of-frame junctions, or ambiguous translated residues were removed. V3J clonotypes were defined as sequences sharing the same inferred V gene, J gene, and CDR3 amino acid sequence. Percentage overlap between repertoires was calculated by dividing the number of shared unique clonotypes by the size of the smaller repertoire. Repertoire richness was assessed with RTK rarefaction, the Chao1 estimator, and Recon v2.1 estimates of unobserved clonotypes. Generation probabilities for all TCRbeta clonotypes obtained by the gDNA method from a handful of donors were computed using OLGA. This immuneACCESS table, as held by TCRdb, lists in-frame sequences with V and J called but not all clones. Of the missing ones, under half trace to an unresolved V gene in checked studies; the others have no known cause. D and trimming come from the DNA, and the V and J calls and clone size come from that table. The sample profile shows 1 million to 1.2 million clones; around 77% of them were found once. Almost 0.9% of the sample goes to the ten largest clones.

The chain is assembled from TRBV7-2 and TRBJ2-1; no D gene call is confident. The origin of this receptor is a man younger than 30 in good health. Some clones in this sample may be carry-over from other donors' samples. The sample was memory CD4+ T cells from PBMCs. Read against the paper, the sample's cell subset or site label means: CD45RA-negative fraction. The CDR3 protein is CASSLSRSSNEQFF. The bases read TGTGCCAGCAGCTTATCGAGGTCCTCCAATGAGCAGTTCTTC.